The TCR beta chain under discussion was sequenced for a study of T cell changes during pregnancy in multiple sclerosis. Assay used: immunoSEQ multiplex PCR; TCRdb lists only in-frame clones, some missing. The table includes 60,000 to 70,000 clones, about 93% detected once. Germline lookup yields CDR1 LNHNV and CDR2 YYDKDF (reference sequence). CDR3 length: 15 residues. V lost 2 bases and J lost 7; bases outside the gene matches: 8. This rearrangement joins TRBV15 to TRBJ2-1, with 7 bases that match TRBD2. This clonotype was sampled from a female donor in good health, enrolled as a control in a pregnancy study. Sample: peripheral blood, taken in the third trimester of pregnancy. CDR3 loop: CATSRTSDWGNEQFF. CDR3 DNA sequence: TGTGCCACCAGCAGAACTAGCGATTGGGGGAATGAGCAGTTCTTC.